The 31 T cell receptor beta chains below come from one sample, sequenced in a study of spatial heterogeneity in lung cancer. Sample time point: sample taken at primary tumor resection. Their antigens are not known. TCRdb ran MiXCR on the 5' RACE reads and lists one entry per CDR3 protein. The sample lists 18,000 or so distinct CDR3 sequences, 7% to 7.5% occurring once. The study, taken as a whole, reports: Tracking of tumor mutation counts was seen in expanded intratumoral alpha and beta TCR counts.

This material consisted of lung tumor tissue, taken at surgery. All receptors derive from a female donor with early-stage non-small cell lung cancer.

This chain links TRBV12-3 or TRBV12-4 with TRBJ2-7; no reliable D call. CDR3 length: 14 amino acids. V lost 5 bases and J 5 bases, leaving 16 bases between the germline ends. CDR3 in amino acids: CASSPQGWLDEQYF. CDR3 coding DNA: TGTGCCAGCAGTCCCCAAGGCTGGTTGGACGAGCAGTACTTC.

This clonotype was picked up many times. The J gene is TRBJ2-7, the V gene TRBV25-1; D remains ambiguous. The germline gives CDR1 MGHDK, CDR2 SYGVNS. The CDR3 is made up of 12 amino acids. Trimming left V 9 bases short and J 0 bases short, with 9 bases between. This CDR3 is CARECDSYEQYF. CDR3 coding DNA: TGTGCCAGGGAATGTGACTCCTACGAGCAGTACTTC.

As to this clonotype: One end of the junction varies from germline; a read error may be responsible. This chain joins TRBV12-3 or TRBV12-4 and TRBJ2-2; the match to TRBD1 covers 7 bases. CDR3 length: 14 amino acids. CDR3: CTSTDRANTGELFF. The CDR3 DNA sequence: TGTACCAGCACAGACAGGGCGAACACCGGGGAGCTGTTTTTT.

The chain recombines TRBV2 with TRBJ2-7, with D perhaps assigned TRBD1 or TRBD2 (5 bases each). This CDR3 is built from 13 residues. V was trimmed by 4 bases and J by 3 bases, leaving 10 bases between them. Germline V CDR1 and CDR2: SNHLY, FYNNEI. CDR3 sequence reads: CASSGGRFYEQYF. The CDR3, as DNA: TGTGCCAGCAGTGGGGGACGCTTCTACGAGCAGTACTTC. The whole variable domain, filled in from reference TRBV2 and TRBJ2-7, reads EPEVTQTPSHQVTQMGQEVILRCVPISNHLYFYWYRQILGQKVEFLVSFYNNEISEKSEIFDDQFSVERPDGSNFTLKIRSTKLEDSAMYFCASSGGRFYEQYFGPGTRLTVT.

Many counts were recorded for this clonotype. Here the CDR3 reads CASSHPGQGIGTEAFF. The CDR3, as DNA: TGTGCCAGCAGTCACCCGGGACAGGGTATTGGCACTGAAGCTTTCTTT. This chain uses TRBV12-3 or TRBV12-4 with TRBJ1-1; 9 bases line up with TRBD1. The CDR3 is made up of 16 amino acids. V was clipped by 5 bases and J by 4 bases; unmatched bases: 11.

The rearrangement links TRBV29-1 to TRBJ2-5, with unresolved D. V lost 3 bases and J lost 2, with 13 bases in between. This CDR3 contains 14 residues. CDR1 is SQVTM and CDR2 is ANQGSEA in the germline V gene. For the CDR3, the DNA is TGCAGCGTTGATTGGCTGGCGCAGCAAGAGACCCAGTACTTC. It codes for CSVDWLAQQETQYF.

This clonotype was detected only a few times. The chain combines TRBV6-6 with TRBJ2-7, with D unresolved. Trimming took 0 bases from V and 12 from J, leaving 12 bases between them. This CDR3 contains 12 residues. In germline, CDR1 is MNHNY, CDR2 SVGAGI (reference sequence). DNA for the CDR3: TGTGCCAGCAGTTACTCGGTCGACGGTGGGTACTTC. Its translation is CASSYSVDGGYF.

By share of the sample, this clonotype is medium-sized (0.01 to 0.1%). CDR3: CASSSNSGDTQYF. Written as DNA, the CDR3 is TGTGCCAGCAGTTCCAACTCTGGTGATACGCAGTATTTT. The rearrangement uses TRBV12-3 or TRBV12-4 and TRBJ2-3; D remains ambiguous. The CDR3 consists of 13 residues. Trimming took 4 bases from V and 6 from J, leaving 11 bases between them.

CDR3 loop: CASSPSGGDPYEQYF. The CDR3 DNA sequence: TGTGCCAGCAGCCCATCTGGCGGGGATCCCTACGAGCAGTACTTC. J is TRBJ2-7 and V is TRBV3-1; TRBD2 is a possible D gene (6 bases). With 4 bases removed from V and 2 bases from J, the gap between germline ends came to 15 bases. Germline CDR1 reads LGHDT; CDR2 reads YNNKEL (reference sequence). There are 15 residues in the CDR3.

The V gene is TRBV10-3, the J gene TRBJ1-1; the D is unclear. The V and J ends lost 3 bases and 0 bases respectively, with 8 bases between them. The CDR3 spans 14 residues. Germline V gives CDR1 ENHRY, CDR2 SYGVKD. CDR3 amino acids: CAISDPLMNTEAFF. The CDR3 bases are TGTGCCATCAGTGATCCTTTAATGAACACTGAAGCTTTCTTT.

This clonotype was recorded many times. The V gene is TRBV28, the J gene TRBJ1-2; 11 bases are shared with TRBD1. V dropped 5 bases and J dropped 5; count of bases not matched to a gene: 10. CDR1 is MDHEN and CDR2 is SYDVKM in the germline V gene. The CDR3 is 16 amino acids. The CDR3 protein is CASSTPGGQGAYGYTF. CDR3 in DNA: TGTGCCAGCAGTACCCCCGGCGGACAGGGGGCATATGGCTACACCTTC.

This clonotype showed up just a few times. CDR3 coding DNA: TGCGCCAGCTCGGACAGCACTGAAGCTTTCTTT. Translating it yields CASSDSTEAFF. The chain carries TRBV10-1 and TRBJ1-1, with D perhaps TRBD1 (6 bases). V gave up 8 bases and J gave up 4 bases, with 8 bases separating them. CDR1 is WNHNN, CDR2 SYGVQD, per germline (reference sequence). This CDR3 contains 11 residues.

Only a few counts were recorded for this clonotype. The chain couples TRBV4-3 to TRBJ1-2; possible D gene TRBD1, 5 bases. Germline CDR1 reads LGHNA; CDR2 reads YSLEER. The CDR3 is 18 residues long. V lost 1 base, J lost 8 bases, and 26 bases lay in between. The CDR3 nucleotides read TGCGCCAGCAGCCAAGCCTTCGTCGGTACGGCCAGGGTTCGAGGCTACACCTTC. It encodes CASSQAFVGTARVRGYTF.

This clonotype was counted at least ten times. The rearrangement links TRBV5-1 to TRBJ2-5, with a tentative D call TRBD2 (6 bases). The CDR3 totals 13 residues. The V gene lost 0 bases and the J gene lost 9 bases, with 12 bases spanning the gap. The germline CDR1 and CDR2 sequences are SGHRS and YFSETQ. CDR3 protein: CASSLAGRSAQYF. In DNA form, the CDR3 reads TGCGCCAGCAGCTTGGCCGGGAGATCGGCCCAGTACTTC.

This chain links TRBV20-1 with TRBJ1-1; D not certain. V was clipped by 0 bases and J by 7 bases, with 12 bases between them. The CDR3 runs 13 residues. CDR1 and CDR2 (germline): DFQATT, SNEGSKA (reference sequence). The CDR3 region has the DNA TGCAGTGCTAGAGAAGGTGGCGTTGGTGAAGCTTTCTTT. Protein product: CSAREGGVGEAFF.

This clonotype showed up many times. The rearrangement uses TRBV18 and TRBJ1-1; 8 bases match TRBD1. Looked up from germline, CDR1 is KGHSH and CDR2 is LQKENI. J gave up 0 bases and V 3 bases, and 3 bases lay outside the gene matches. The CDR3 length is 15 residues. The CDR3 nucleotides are TGTGCCAGCTCACCTTCCAGGGGGCTGAACACTGAAGCTTTCTTT. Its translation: CASSPSRGLNTEAFF.

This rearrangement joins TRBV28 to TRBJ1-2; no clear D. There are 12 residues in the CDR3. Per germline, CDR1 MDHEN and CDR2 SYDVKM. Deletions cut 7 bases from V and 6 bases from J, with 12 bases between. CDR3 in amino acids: CASIGKGHGYTF. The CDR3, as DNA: TGTGCCAGCATCGGGAAAGGGCATGGCTACACCTTC.

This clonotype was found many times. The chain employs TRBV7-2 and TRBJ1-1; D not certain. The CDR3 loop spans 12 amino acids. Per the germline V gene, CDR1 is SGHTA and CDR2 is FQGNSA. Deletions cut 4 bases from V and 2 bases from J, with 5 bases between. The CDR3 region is CASSSYNTEAFF. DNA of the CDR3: TGTGCCAGCAGCTCCTATAACACTGAAGCTTTCTTT. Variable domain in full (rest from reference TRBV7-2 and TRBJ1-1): GAGVSQSPSNKVTEKGKDVELRCDPISGHTALYWYRQSLGQGLEFLIYFQGNSAPDKSGLPSDRFSAERTGGSVSTLTIQRTQQEDSAVYLCASSSYNTEAFFGQGTRLTVV.

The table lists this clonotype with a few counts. The CDR3 nucleotides are TGTGCCAGCAGCCGCCCCCAGAGAGATACGCAGTATTTT. It encodes CASSRPQRDTQYF. This chain joins TRBV14 and TRBJ2-3, with D uncertain. This CDR3 is built from 13 residues. The V gene lost 4 bases and the J gene lost 5 bases, with 10 bases spanning the gap. The V gene's germline CDR1 is SGHDN and CDR2 FVKESK.

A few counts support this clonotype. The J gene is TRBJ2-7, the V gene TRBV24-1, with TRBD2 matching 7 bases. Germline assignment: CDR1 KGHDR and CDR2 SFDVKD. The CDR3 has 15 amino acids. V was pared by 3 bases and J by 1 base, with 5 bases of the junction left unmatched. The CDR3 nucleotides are TGTGCCACCAGTGATCTGACTAGCCAGTCCTACGAGCAGTACTTC. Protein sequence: CATSDLTSQSYEQYF.

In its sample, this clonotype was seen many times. CDR3 region: CATGTLSYEQYF. CDR3 nucleotides: TGTGCCACAGGGACTCTAAGCTACGAGCAGTACTTC. The chain joins TRBV10-3 to TRBJ2-7; weak D call: TRBD2 (6 bases). The V gene's germline CDR1 is ENHRY and CDR2 SYGVKD. There are 12 residues in the CDR3. Between the trimmed V and J ends, which lost 10 bases and 3 bases, there was a span of 13 bases.

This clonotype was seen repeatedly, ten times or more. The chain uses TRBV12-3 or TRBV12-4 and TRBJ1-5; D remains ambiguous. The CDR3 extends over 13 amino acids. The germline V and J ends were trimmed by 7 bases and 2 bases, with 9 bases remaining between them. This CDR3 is CASNLGGNQPQHF. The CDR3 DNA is TGTGCCAGCAACCTTGGGGGCAATCAGCCCCAGCATTTT.

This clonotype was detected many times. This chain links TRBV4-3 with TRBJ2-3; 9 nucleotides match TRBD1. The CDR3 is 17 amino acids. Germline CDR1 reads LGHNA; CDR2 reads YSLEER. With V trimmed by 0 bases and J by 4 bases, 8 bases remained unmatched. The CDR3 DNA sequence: TGCGCCAGCAGCCAAGAATCGGACAGGGGAAAGGCAGATACGCAGTATTTT. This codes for CASSQESDRGKADTQYF.

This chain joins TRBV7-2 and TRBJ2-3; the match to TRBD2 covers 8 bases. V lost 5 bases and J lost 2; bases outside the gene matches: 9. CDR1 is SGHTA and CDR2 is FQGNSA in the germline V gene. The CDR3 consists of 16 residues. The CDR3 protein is CASSQLDGGATDTQYF. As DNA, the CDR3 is TGTGCCAGCAGCCAACTAGACGGGGGGGCCACAGATACGCAGTATTTT.

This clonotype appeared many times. CDR3 DNA: TGTGCCAGCAGCGAGGTTCGGGAGCAGTACTTC. It yields the protein CASSEVREQYF. The rearrangement joins TRBV6-2 or TRBV6-3 to TRBJ2-7; D is ambiguous. In germline, CDR1 is MNHEY, CDR2 SVGEGT. The CDR3 is 11 residues long. Trimming cost V 6 bases and J 7 bases, with 10 bases left between them.

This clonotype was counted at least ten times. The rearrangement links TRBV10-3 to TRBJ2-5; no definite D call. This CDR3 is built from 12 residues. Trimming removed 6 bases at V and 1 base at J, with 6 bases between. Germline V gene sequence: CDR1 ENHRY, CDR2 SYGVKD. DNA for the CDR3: TGTGCCATCAGGTCCAGCCAAGAGACCCAGTACTTC. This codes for CAIRSSQETQYF.

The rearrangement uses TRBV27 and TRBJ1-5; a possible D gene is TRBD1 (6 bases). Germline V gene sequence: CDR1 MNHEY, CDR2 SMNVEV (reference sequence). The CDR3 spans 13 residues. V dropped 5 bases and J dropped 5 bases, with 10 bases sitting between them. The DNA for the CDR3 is TGTGCCAGCAGTGACAGGCGGGATCAGCCCCAGCATTTT. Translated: CASSDRRDQPQHF.

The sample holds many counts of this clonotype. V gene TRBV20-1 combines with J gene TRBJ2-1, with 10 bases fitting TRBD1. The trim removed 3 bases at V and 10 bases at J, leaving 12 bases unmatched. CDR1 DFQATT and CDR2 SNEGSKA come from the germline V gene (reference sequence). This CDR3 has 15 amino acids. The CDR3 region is CSASTTGGATREQFF. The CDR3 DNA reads TGCAGTGCTAGCACGACAGGGGGCGCGACTAGGGAGCAGTTCTTC.

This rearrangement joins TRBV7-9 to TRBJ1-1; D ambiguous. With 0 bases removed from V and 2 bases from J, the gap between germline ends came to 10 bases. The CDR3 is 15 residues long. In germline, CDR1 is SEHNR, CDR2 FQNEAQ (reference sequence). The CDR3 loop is CASSLAFSRNTEAFF. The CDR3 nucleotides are TGTGCCAGCAGCTTAGCGTTCAGCCGTAACACTGAAGCTTTCTTT.

The CDR3 loop reads CASSRTGPFSKNIQYF. The CDR3 DNA is TGTGCCAGCAGCCGGACAGGACCCTTCTCCAAAAACATTCAGTACTTC. J is TRBJ2-4 and V is TRBV7-4, with 7 bases lining up with TRBD1. The CDR3 is 16 amino acids. Germline values: CDR1 SGHVT, CDR2 SQSDAQ. Trimming took 5 bases from V and 2 from J; bases not matched to a gene: 9.

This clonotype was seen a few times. This CDR3 reads CASSLAPGQKLYGYTF. In DNA form, the CDR3 reads TGTGCCAGCAGCTTAGCCCCGGGACAGAAGTTATATGGCTACACCTTC. This sequence joins TRBV7-2 and TRBJ1-2, with TRBD1 matching over 7 bases. The CDR3 covers 16 residues. The trim removed 0 bases at V and 5 bases at J, leaving 9 bases unmatched. Germline V lookup: CDR1 SGHTA, CDR2 FQGNSA.